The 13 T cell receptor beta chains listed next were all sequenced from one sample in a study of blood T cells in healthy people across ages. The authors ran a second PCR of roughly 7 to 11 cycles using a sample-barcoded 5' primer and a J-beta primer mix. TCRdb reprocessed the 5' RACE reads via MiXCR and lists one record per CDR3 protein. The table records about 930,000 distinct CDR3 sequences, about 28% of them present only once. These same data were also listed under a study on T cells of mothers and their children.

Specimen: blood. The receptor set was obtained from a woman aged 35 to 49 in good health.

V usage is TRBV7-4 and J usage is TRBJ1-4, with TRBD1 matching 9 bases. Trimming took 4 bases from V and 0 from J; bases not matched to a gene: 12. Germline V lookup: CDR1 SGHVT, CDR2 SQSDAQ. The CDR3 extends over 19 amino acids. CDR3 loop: CASSSEDKGQGTTNEKLFF. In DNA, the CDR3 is TGTGCCAGCAGCTCTGAGGACAAGGGACAGGGAACAACTAATGAAAAACTGTTTTTT.

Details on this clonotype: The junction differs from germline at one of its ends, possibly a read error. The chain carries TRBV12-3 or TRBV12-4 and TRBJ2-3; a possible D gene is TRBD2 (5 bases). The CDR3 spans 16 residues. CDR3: CASSPPTSGVADTRYF. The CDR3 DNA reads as TGTGCCAGCAGTCCACCCACCAGCGGTGTCGCAGATACGCGGTATTTT.

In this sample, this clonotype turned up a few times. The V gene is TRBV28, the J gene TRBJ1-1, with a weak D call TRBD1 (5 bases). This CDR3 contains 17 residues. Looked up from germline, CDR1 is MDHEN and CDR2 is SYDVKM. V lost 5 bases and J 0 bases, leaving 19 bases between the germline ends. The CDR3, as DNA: TGTGCCAGCAGTGCCCGCGGAGCGGGGCACATGAACACTGAAGCTTTCTTT. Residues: CASSARGAGHMNTEAFF.

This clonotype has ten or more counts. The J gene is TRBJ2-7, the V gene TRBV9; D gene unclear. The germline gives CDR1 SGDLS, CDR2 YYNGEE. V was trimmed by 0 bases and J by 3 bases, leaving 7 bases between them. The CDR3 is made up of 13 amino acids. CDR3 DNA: TGTGCCAGCAGCGTAGGACTCAACTACGAGCAGTACTTC. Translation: CASSVGLNYEQYF.

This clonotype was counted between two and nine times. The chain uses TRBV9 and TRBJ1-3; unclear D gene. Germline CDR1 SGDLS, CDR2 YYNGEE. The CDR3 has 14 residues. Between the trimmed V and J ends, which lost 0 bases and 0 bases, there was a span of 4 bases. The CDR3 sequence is CASSVVDSGNTIYF. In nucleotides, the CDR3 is TGTGCCAGCAGCGTAGTGGACTCTGGAAACACCATATATTTT.

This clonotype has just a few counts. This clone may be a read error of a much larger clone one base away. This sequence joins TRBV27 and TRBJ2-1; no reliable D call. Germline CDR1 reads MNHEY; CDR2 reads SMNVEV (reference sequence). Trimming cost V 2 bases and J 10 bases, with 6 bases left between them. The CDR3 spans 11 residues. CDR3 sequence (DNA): TGTGCCAGCAGTTTACCCTACGAGCAGTTCTTC. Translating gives CASSLPYEQFF.

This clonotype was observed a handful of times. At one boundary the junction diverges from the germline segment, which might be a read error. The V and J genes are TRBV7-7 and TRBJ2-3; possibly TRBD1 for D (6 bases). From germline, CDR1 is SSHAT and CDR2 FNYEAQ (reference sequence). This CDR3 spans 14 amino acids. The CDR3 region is CASSKDSSTDTQYF. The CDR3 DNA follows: TGTGCTAGCAGCAAGGACAGTAGCACAGATACGCAGTATTTT.

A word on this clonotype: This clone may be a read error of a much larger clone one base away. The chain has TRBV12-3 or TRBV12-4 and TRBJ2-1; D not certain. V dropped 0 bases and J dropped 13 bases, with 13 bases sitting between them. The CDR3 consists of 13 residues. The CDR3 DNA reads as TGTGCCAGCAGTTTAGCGATGATGGAGACCCAGTTCTTC. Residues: CASSLAMMETQFF.

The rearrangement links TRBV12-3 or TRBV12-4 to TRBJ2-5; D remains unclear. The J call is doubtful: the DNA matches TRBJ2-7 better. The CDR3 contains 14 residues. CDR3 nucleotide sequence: TGTGCCAGCAGTTTCGGAGTGAGAGCATACGAGCAGTACTTC. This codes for CASSFGVRAYEQYF.

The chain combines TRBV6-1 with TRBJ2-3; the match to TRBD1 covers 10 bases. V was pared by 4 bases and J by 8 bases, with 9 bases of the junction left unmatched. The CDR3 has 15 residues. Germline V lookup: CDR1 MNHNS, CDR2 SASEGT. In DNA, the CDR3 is TGTGCCAGCAGTGCCGACAGGGGGCTCGTGGGTACGCAGTATTTT. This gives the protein CASSADRGLVGTQYF.

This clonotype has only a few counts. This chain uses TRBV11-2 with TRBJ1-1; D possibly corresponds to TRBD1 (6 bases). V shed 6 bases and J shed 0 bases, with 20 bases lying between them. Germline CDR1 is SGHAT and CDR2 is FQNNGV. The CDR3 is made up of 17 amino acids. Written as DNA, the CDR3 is TGTGCCAGCAGTTACAGGGCTGTTGTCAGGGTGAACACTGAAGCTTTCTTT. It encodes CASSYRAVVRVNTEAFF. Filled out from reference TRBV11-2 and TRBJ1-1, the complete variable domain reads EAGVAQSPRYKIIEKRQSVAFWCNPISGHATLYWYQQILGQGPKLLIQFQNNGVVDDSQLPKDRFSAERLKGVDSTLKIQPAKLEDSAVYLCASSYRAVVRVNTEAFFGQGTRLTVV.

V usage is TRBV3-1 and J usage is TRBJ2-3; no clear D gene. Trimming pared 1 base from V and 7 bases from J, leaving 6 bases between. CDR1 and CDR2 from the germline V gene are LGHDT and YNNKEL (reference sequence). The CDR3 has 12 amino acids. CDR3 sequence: CASSQVQNTQYF. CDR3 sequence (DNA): TGTGCCAGCAGCCAAGTACAGAATACGCAGTATTTT.

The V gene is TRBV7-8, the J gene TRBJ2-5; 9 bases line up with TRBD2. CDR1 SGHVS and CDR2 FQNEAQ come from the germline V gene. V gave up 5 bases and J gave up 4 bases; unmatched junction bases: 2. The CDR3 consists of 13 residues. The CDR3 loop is CASSPSGVETQYF. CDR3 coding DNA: TGTGCCAGCAGCCCTAGCGGGGTAGAGACCCAGTACTTC. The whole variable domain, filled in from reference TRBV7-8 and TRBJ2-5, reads GAGVSQSPRYKVAKRGQDVALRCDPISGHVSLFWYQQALGQGPEFLTYFQNEAQLDKSGLPSDRFFAERPEGSVSTLKIQRTQQEDSAVYLCASSPSGVETQYFGPGTRLLVL.